The present T cell receptor beta chain was sequenced within a study of PD-1 blockade in classical Hodgkin lymphoma. Study summary: Patients were infused with nivolumab 3 mg/kg every 2 weeks.

Unmatched junction bases numbered 10, after V lost 6 bases and J lost 3 bases. CDR3 size: 16 residues. Looked up from germline, CDR1 is MNHEY and CDR2 is SMNVEV (reference sequence). Every patient was affected by relapse after autologous stem cell transplantation, while exposure to brentuximab vedotin was not uniform. This clone has a single count. Its antigen is not known. Sequenced by immunoSEQ multiplex PCR; TCRdb stores in-frame clones only, minus some. This repertoire shows some 100,000 clones, around 89% found once; its top ten account for under 8%. Study-wide findings and caveats: Significant TCR diversity gains by C4D1 occurred in CD4+ but not CD8+ cells. As was reported, newly diagnosed patients showed lower baseline TCR diversity than healthy donors did.

The chain employs TRBV27 and TRBJ2-3; 9 bases are shared with TRBD1. The TCR comes from a human donor with classical Hodgkin lymphoma. Sequenced material: peripheral blood mononuclear cells (PBMCs), taken before the second cycle of nivolumab. CDR3 residues: CASSFSGTGWTDTQYF. The CDR3, as DNA: TGTGCCAGCAGCTTTTCCGGGACAGGGTGGACAGATACGCAGTATTTT.